Presented here are 22 T cell receptor beta chains from one specimen sequenced in a study of graft-versus-host responses after intestinal transplantation. Assay used: immunoSEQ multiplex PCR; TCRdb lists only in-frame clones, some missing. The repertoire holds about 50,000 clones, with less than 85% as singletons. Their recognized antigens are unknown. The source was unstimulated CD4+ T cells sorted from spleen or lymph node cells, collected before transplant. These TCRs come from a human donor who was the organ donor for an intestinal transplant.

The rearrangement joins TRBV9 to TRBJ1-3; 7 bases match TRBD1. This CDR3 comprises 15 residues. V shed 0 bases, J shed 2 bases, and the junction held 2 bases outside the gene matches. CDR1 SGDLS and CDR2 YYNGEE come from the germline V gene. CDR3 nucleotide sequence: TGTGCCAGCAGCGTAGCTACAGGGGCTGGAAACACCATATATTTT. The encoded protein is CASSVATGAGNTIYF.

The chain couples TRBV19 to TRBJ2-1; unclear D gene. CDR1 is LNHDA and CDR2 is SQIVND in the germline V gene (reference sequence). The CDR3 is 11 residues long. Trimming took 10 bases from V and 10 from J, leaving 14 bases between them. CDR3 nucleotide sequence: TGTGCCACCCAAGTACAGACCGAGCAGTTCTTC. Encoded protein: CATQVQTEQFF.

This chain connects TRBV4-1 to TRBJ2-7, with D perhaps TRBD1 (6 bases). In germline, CDR1 is MGHRA, CDR2 YSYEKL. The CDR3 consists of 16 residues. Trimming shortened V by 0 bases and J by 1 base, and 13 bases separated the two germline ends. For the CDR3, the DNA is TGCGCCAGCAGCCAAGATGGGCGGACAGTTTCCTACGAGCAGTACTTC. Protein: CASSQDGRTVSYEQYF.

This chain links TRBV27 with TRBJ2-1; D ambiguous. V lost 2 bases and J 0 bases, leaving 14 bases between the germline ends. Per germline, CDR1 MNHEY and CDR2 SMNVEV (reference sequence). The CDR3 is 17 residues long. The CDR3 nucleotides read TGTGCCAGCAGTTTAAGGGCCCCAATTGGCTCCTACAATGAGCAGTTCTTC. Its protein is CASSLRAPIGSYNEQFF.

This chain joins TRBV7-2 and TRBJ2-3; D not certain. Germline CDR1 is SGHTA and CDR2 is FQGNSA. This CDR3 is 14 amino acids long. Trimming cost V 5 bases and J 0 bases, with 9 bases left between them. The CDR3 nucleotides are TGTGCCAGCAGCCTCATAGGAAGCACAGATACGCAGTATTTT. Its protein product is CASSLIGSTDTQYF.

The rearrangement links TRBV11-2 to TRBJ2-1; 8 nucleotides align to TRBD2. Germline V gene lookup returns CDR1 SGHAT and CDR2 FQNNGV. CDR3 length equals 16 residues. The trim removed 5 bases at V and 7 bases at J, leaving 13 bases unmatched. The CDR3 region has the DNA TGTGCCAGCAGCCCCATCACTAGCGGTGACAGGAATGAGCAGTTCTTC. Its protein is CASSPITSGDRNEQFF.

V usage is TRBV18 and J usage is TRBJ1-4, with D possibly matching TRBD1 (5 bases). V was clipped by 5 bases and J by 5 bases, with 9 bases between them. Per the germline V gene, CDR1 is KGHSH and CDR2 is LQKENI. CDR3 length equals 13 residues. Here the CDR3 reads CASSGGQNEKLFF. Written as DNA, the CDR3 is TGTGCCAGCTCAGGCGGACAAAATGAAAAACTGTTTTTT.

The chain employs TRBV6-6 and TRBJ2-5, with 7 bases aligning to TRBD1. The V and J ends lost 5 bases and 3 bases, in that order; junction bases with no gene match: 6. The CDR3 extends over 14 amino acids. From germline, CDR1 is MNHNY and CDR2 SVGAGI (reference sequence). In DNA, the CDR3 is TGTGCCAGCAGTCTTTGGGACAGAGAAGAGACCCAGTACTTC. Protein product: CASSLWDREETQYF.

The V call is TRBV7-2, the J call TRBJ2-4; the match to TRBD2 covers 9 bases. Germline CDR1 SGHTA, CDR2 FQGNSA. V lost 1 base and J lost 0; bases outside the gene matches: 7. CDR3 size: 18 residues. The CDR3 loop reads CASSLGLADIRAKNIQYF. DNA of the CDR3: TGTGCCAGCAGCTTAGGACTAGCGGATATTAGAGCCAAAAACATTCAGTACTTC.

The CDR3 nucleotides are TGCGCCAGCAGTGAGTCGGGCGGGAGGAGCCCCAGCAATGAGCAGTTCTTC. It yields the protein CASSESGGRSPSNEQFF. The genes are TRBV10-1 and TRBJ2-1; 8 positions agree with TRBD2. The CDR3 is 17 amino acids. CDR1 and CDR2 from the germline V gene are WNHNN and SYGVQD (reference sequence). Trimming took 0 bases from V and 6 from J; bases not matched to a gene: 10.

V usage is TRBV5-1 and J usage is TRBJ2-3; 9 bases line up with TRBD2. Germline CDR1 reads SGHRS; CDR2 reads YFSETQ. V lost 0 bases, J lost 6 bases, and 5 bases stayed unmatched. This CDR3 is built from 15 residues. The CDR3 protein is CASSLDAGGWDTQYF. The CDR3, as DNA: TGCGCCAGCAGCTTGGATGCGGGAGGGTGGGATACGCAGTATTTT.

V usage is TRBV27 and J usage is TRBJ1-1; possible D gene TRBD1, 6 bases. There are 14 residues in the CDR3. Germline V gene data show CDR1 as MNHEY and CDR2 as SMNVEV (reference sequence). The V end lost 8 bases, the J end lost 0 bases, and 13 bases lay between the germline ends. CDR3 nucleotide sequence: TGTGCCAGCTCACGACAGGTCCTGAACACTGAAGCTTTCTTT. This translates into CASSRQVLNTEAFF.

J is TRBJ1-3 and V is TRBV18, with D hard to call. Trimming removed 4 bases from V and 0 bases from J, with 13 bases in between. The CDR3 has 16 residues. Germline V gives CDR1 KGHSH, CDR2 LQKENI. DNA for the CDR3: TGTGCCAGCTCACTACCTCCCCAGAGCTCTGGAAACACCATATATTTT. Translated: CASSLPPQSSGNTIYF.

The V and J genes are TRBV7-9 and TRBJ2-1; 7 nucleotides line up with TRBD1. The CDR3 length is 14 residues. J was trimmed by 12 bases and V by 5 bases; bases with no gene match: 13. Germline CDR1 and CDR2: SEHNR and FQNEAQ (reference sequence). The CDR3 DNA reads as TGTGCCAGCAGCCTAAGGTCCGGGACAGAGGGGCAGTTCTTC. It is translated as CASSLRSGTEGQFF.

The rearrangement links TRBV14 to TRBJ1-1; D remains unclear. There are 15 residues in the CDR3. From germline, CDR1 is SGHDN and CDR2 FVKESK. Trimming pared 2 bases from V and 2 bases from J, leaving 12 bases between. The CDR3 here is CASSQYIAGNTEAFF. The CDR3 DNA follows: TGTGCCAGCAGCCAATATATTGCAGGAAACACTGAAGCTTTCTTT. Full variable domain (remainder filled in from reference TRBV14 and TRBJ1-1): EAGVTQFPSHSVIEKGQTVTLRCDPISGHDNLYWYRRVMGKEIKFLLHFVKESKQDESGMPNNRFLAERTGGTYSTLKVQPAELEDSGVYFCASSQYIAGNTEAFFGQGTRLTVV.

The chain is built from TRBV21-1 and TRBJ2-7; whether TRBD1, the table's D call, matches the DNA was not checked. TRBV21-1 is marked as a pseudogene. CDR3 length: 16 residues. CDR3 loop: CASSPCRDRVYYEQYF. CDR3 nucleotides: TGTGCCAGCAGCCCCTGCCGGGACAGGGTTTACTACGAGCAGTACTTC.

J is TRBJ1-6 and V is TRBV6-1, with unresolved D. Trimming pared 6 bases from V and 4 bases from J, leaving 7 bases between. In germline, CDR1 is MNHNS, CDR2 SASEGT. The CDR3 totals 13 residues. The CDR3 spells CASRANYNSPLHF. The CDR3 bases are TGTGCCAGCAGGGCCAATTATAATTCACCCCTCCACTTT.

The rearrangement joins TRBV12-2 to TRBJ2-7; the DNA was not compared with TRBD1, the D call given in the table. TRBV12-2 is given as a pseudogene. This CDR3 region has 13 residues. CDR3 sequence reads: CASRRDRVYEQYF. CDR3 bases: TGTGCAAGTCGCCGGGACAGGGTTTACGAGCAGTACTTC.

The rearrangement links TRBV6-5 to TRBJ1-1; TRBD1 might be the D (5 bases). The CDR3 is 14 amino acids. Trimming took off 6 bases at V and 0 bases at J, with 11 bases between the two ends. The V gene's germline CDR1 is MNHEY and CDR2 SVGAGI. The CDR3 sequence: CASRQTGMNTEAFF. In nucleotides, the CDR3 is TGTGCCAGCAGACAAACAGGTATGAACACTGAAGCTTTCTTT.

On this clone: Additional DNA sequences in this sample encode the identical CDR3. V is TRBV5-1 and J is TRBJ1-2; 8 bases match TRBD1. Losses at the gene ends were 2 bases for V and 6 bases for J; bases not matched to a gene: 3. Germline V CDR1 and CDR2: SGHRS, YFSETQ. The CDR3 is 13 residues long. Here the CDR3 reads CASSLGQGHGYTF. The CDR3 DNA reads TGCGCCAGCAGCTTAGGACAGGGCCATGGCTACACCTTC.

This chain links TRBV25-1 with TRBJ1-3; no definite D call. Germline lookup yields CDR1 MGHDK and CDR2 SYGVNS. The CDR3 length is 11 residues. V shed 5 bases and J shed 2 bases, with 1 base lying between them. The CDR3 here is CASSPGNTIYF. The DNA of the CDR3 is TGTGCCAGCAGTCCTGGAAACACCATATATTTT.

V is TRBV6-5 and J is TRBJ2-7; D is possibly TRBD1 (5 bases). This CDR3 region has 13 residues. CDR1 is MNHEY and CDR2 is SVGAGI in the germline V gene. Trimming took 6 bases from V and 4 from J, leaving 13 bases between them. CDR3 region: CASRPGHLYEQYF. Written as DNA, the CDR3 is TGTGCCAGCAGACCAGGACATTTATACGAGCAGTACTTC.